What follows are 26 T cell receptor beta chains derived from one specimen sequenced in a study of post-analysis software for immune sequencing data. TCR beta cDNA libraries included unique molecular identifiers. TCRdb reanalysed the PCR reads using MiXCR and keeps one entry per CDR3 protein. The data hold more than 500,000 distinct CDR3 sequences, with approximately 34% observed a single time. These receptors' antigens are unknown. Study findings and constraints: Five or six TRBV segments, including TRBV5-6, TRBV5-1 and TRBV20-1, were more frequent in patients than controls.

The specimen sequenced was blood. These receptors were obtained from a girl aged 2-17 years with multiple sclerosis.

The gene calls are TRBV7-9 and TRBJ2-2, with D perhaps given as TRBD1 or TRBD2 (7 bases each). Germline V lookup: CDR1 SEHNR, CDR2 FQNEAQ (reference sequence). Deletions cut 7 bases from V and 3 bases from J, with 21 bases between. The CDR3 runs to 17 residues. The CDR3 sequence is CASMPVSTGRDTGELFF. CDR3 in DNA: TGTGCCAGCATGCCGGTATCGACAGGGAGGGACACCGGGGAGCTGTTTTTT. The complete variable domain, with remaining parts taken from reference TRBV7-9 and TRBJ2-2, reads DTGVSQNPRHKITKRGQNVTFRCDPISEHNRLYWYRQTLGQGPEFLTYFQNEAQLEKSRLLSDRFSAERPKGSFSTLEIQRTEQGDSAMYLCASMPVSTGRDTGELFFGEGSRLTVL.

In the case of this clonotype: A junction end diverges from the germline sequence, so it may reflect a read error. V is TRBV12-3 or TRBV12-4 and J is TRBJ2-3; 7 bases map to TRBD1. The CDR3 runs 16 residues. The CDR3, as DNA: TGTGCCAGCGCCCCACAGGGGAATCCCCTCACAGATGCGCAGTATTTT. This codes for CASAPQGNPLTDAQYF.

A few counts support this clonotype. The chain recombines TRBV27 with TRBJ2-4; D tentatively reads TRBD1 or TRBD2 (6 bases each). V was trimmed by 2 bases and J by 6 bases, leaving 11 bases between them. Germline CDR1 MNHEY, CDR2 SMNVEV (reference sequence). The CDR3 has 14 amino acids. This chain's CDR3 is CASSLGGGPNIQYF. As DNA, the CDR3 is TGTGCCAGCAGTTTAGGAGGGGGGCCAAACATTCAGTACTTC.

The J gene is TRBJ2-4, the V gene TRBV28; TRBD2 might be the D (5 bases). Trimming pared 5 bases from V and 7 bases from J, leaving 15 bases between. CDR3 length: 14 amino acids. The germline V gene encodes CDR1 MDHEN and CDR2 SYDVKM. The CDR3 nucleotides are TGTGCCAGCAGTCCCACCGCAGGCGGGAACATTCAGTACTTC. Translating gives CASSPTAGGNIQYF.

The chain links TRBV29-1 to TRBJ1-3; D not resolved. Germline-derived CDR1 and CDR2 are SQVTM and ANQGSEA. Trimming cost V 7 bases and J 0 bases, with 7 bases left between them. The CDR3 consists of 12 residues. The DNA for the CDR3 is TGCAGCGCCTCCAGCTCTGGAAACACCATATATTTT. Translating gives CSASSSGNTIYF.

This clonotype has a handful of counts. V gene TRBV5-1 combines with J gene TRBJ2-3; D might be TRBD2 (6 bases). Germline lookup yields CDR1 SGHRS and CDR2 YFSETQ. The CDR3 covers 16 residues. V was cut by 4 bases and J by 2 bases, with 17 bases left in between. The CDR3 DNA sequence: TGCGCCAGCAGCGACCTTGTTGCGGGGATCACAGATACGCAGTATTTT. This sequence encodes CASSDLVAGITDTQYF.

About this clonotype itself: At one of its ends the junction is not consistent with the germline gene, which may arise from a read error. This chain uses TRBV7-2 with TRBJ2-1; weak D call: TRBD1 (5 bases). Germline CDR1 reads SGHTA; CDR2 reads FQGNSA. CDR3 length: 15 amino acids. The CDR3 region has the DNA TGTGCCAGCAGCTTACAGGGTGGCTCGCACAATGAACAGTTCTTC. As protein: CASSLQGGSHNEQFF.

This clonotype was observed a few times. The rearrangement joins TRBV10-2 to TRBJ2-6; no definite D call. This CDR3 contains 15 residues. The germline V gene has CDR1 WSHSY and CDR2 SAAADI. Trimming cost V 3 bases and J 0 bases, with 6 bases left between them. The CDR3: CASSDTFSGANVLTF. The CDR3 coding sequence is TGCGCCAGCAGTGATACTTTCTCTGGGGCCAACGTCCTGACTTTC.

V gene TRBV20-1 combines with J gene TRBJ1-5; a weak D match, TRBD1 (6 bases). Per germline, CDR1 DFQATT and CDR2 SNEGSKA (reference sequence). V was pared by 6 bases and J by 4 bases, with 13 bases between. CDR3 size: 13 residues. The CDR3 DNA is TGCAGTGCCGGGGGCGGAGGTAATCAGCCCCAGCATTTT. As protein: CSAGGGGNQPQHF.

This chain connects TRBV7-6 to TRBJ1-1; 9 bases map to TRBD1. Germline V lookup: CDR1 SGHVS, CDR2 FNYEAQ. V trimming: 5 bases; J trimming: 4 bases; junction bases outside the gene matches: 5. CDR3 size: 14 residues. This CDR3 reads CASSPETGGTEAFF. The CDR3 nucleotides are TGTGCCAGCAGCCCGGAGACAGGGGGCACTGAAGCTTTCTTT.

This clonotype was seen a few times. The chain joins TRBV29-1 to TRBJ1-2; TRBD1 might be the D (6 bases). The germline V and J ends were trimmed by 4 bases and 12 bases, with 12 bases remaining between them. In germline, CDR1 is SQVTM, CDR2 ANQGSEA. CDR3 length: 10 residues. This chain's CDR3 is CSVGGQQDTF. The CDR3 DNA is TGCAGCGTTGGAGGACAGCAGGACACCTTC. The whole variable domain, filled in from reference TRBV29-1 and TRBJ1-2, reads SAVISQKPSRDICQRGTSLTIQCQVDSQVTMMFWYRQQPGQSLTLIATANQGSEATYESGFVIDKFPISRPNLTFSTLTVSNMSPEDSSIYLCSVGGQQDTFGSGTRLTVV.

This clonotype was seen only a few times. The chain uses TRBV5-1 and TRBJ1-5; D is uncertain. Germline lookup yields CDR1 SGHRS and CDR2 YFSETQ. This CDR3 is 10 amino acids long. V lost 5 bases, J lost 8 bases, and 5 bases lay in between. CDR3 residues: CASRVKPQHF. The CDR3 region has the DNA TGCGCCAGCAGGGTTAAGCCCCAGCATTTT.

The rearrangement links TRBV3-1 to TRBJ2-3, with 11 bases fitting TRBD2. The CDR3 spans 16 residues. Germline-derived CDR1 and CDR2 are LGHDT and YNNKEL (reference sequence). The ends lost 4 bases at V and 3 bases at J; junction bases unmatched: 6. The DNA for the CDR3 is TGTGCCAGCAGCCGGTTGGCTAGCGGGGGGACAGATACGCAGTATTTT. It translates to CASSRLASGGTDTQYF.

This chain links TRBV11-2 with TRBJ2-7; unclear D gene. Germline V gives CDR1 SGHAT, CDR2 FQNNGV. The V end was cut by 2 bases, the J end by 3 bases, with 5 bases between. The CDR3 runs to 12 residues. For the CDR3, the DNA is TGTGCCAGCAGCTTATCCTACTACGAGCAGTACTTC. This codes for CASSLSYYEQYF.

The rearrangement uses TRBV18 and TRBJ2-7; D is possibly TRBD1 or TRBD2 (5 bases each). Per germline, CDR1 KGHSH and CDR2 LQKENI. This CDR3 is built from 13 residues. The germline V and J ends were trimmed by 0 bases and 4 bases, with 7 bases remaining between them. CDR3 bases: TGTGCCAGCTCACCACCGGGGGTTTACGAGCAGTACTTC. This sequence encodes CASSPPGVYEQYF.

This chain joins TRBV5-1 and TRBJ2-2, with a possible D match to TRBD2 (5 bases). CDR1 is SGHRS and CDR2 is YFSETQ in the germline V gene. V lost 3 bases and J lost 0, with 9 bases in between. This CDR3 region has 15 residues. The CDR3 nucleotides are TGCGCCAGCAGCTCGACTATCTCGAACACCGGGGAGCTGTTTTTT. Translation: CASSSTISNTGELFF.

J is TRBJ2-7 and V is TRBV7-8; 9 bases are shared with TRBD1. V lost 2 bases and J lost 2; bases outside the gene matches: 4. Germline CDR1 SGHVS, CDR2 FQNEAQ. The CDR3 spans 15 residues. CDR3 in amino acids: CASSLPGQGPYEQYF. In DNA form, the CDR3 reads TGTGCCAGCAGCTTACCCGGACAGGGGCCCTACGAGCAGTACTTC.

J is TRBJ1-4 and V is TRBV5-1; no clear D. Deletions cut 0 bases from V and 6 bases from J, with 12 bases between. The CDR3 runs to 15 residues. The germline V gene encodes CDR1 SGHRS and CDR2 YFSETQ. The CDR3 coding sequence is TGCGCCAGCAGCTTGGTACATTCCTATGATGAAAAACTGTTTTTT. It yields the protein CASSLVHSYDEKLFF.

The V and J genes are TRBV4-1 and TRBJ2-7, with 12 nucleotides matching TRBD2. The CDR3 is 16 residues long. Germline CDR1 is MGHRA and CDR2 is YSYEKL. The V segment lost 4 bases and the J segment 3 bases; nucleotides outside the gene matches: 7. The CDR3 sequence: CASSPRTSGVSYEQYF. The CDR3 bases are TGCGCCAGCAGCCCTCGGACTAGCGGGGTGAGCTACGAGCAGTACTTC.

The rearrangement joins TRBV14 to TRBJ2-3, with a tentative D call TRBD1 (6 bases). With 1 base removed from V and 6 bases from J, the gap between germline ends came to 8 bases. This CDR3 has 13 amino acids. Looked up from germline, CDR1 is SGHDN and CDR2 is FVKESK. The CDR3 sequence: CASSQVQGDTQYF. As DNA, the CDR3 is TGTGCCAGCAGCCAAGTCCAGGGGGATACGCAGTATTTT.

The rearrangement uses TRBV7-9 and TRBJ1-1; 7 bases are a match to TRBD1. The CDR3 extends over 14 amino acids. J lost 3 bases, V lost 4 bases, and 5 bases had no gene match. Germline lookup yields CDR1 SEHNR and CDR2 FQNEAQ (reference sequence). The CDR3 sequence: CASSSEQGYTEAFF. The CDR3 region has the DNA TGTGCCAGCAGCTCAGAACAGGGGTACACTGAAGCTTTCTTT.

The chain has TRBV10-2 and TRBJ2-5; unclear D gene. CDR3 length: 14 amino acids. The germline gives CDR1 WSHSY, CDR2 SAAADI. Deletions cut 0 bases from V and 2 bases from J, with 7 bases between. The CDR3 DNA is TGCGCCAGCAGTGAGTCAAACCCTCAAGAGACCCAGTACTTC. Its protein product is CASSESNPQETQYF.

The sample holds a few counts of this clonotype. This sequence joins TRBV10-1 and TRBJ2-1, with TRBD1 identical over 9 bases. V lost 4 bases, J lost 8 bases, and 9 bases stayed unmatched. Germline CDR1 WNHNN, CDR2 SYGVQD (reference sequence). This CDR3 comprises 15 residues. In nucleotides, the CDR3 is TGCGCCAGCAGTGTGGGGGACAGGGAGGTACATGAGCAGTTCTTC. Encoded protein: CASSVGDREVHEQFF.

V usage is TRBV5-6 and J usage is TRBJ2-6, with 7 nucleotides matching TRBD1. The V gene end was trimmed by 1 base and the J gene end by 4 bases; junction bases not matched to a gene: 5. The CDR3 is 16 residues long. Germline values: CDR1 SGHDT, CDR2 YYEEEE. CDR3 DNA sequence: TGTGCCAGCAGCTTGAACAGGGGTCTCGGGGCCAACGTCCTGACTTTC. It codes for CASSLNRGLGANVLTF.

This clonotype has only a few counts. The gene calls are TRBV18 and TRBJ1-3; no clear D gene. V dropped 6 bases and J dropped 4 bases, with 10 bases sitting between them. The length of the CDR3 is 13 residues. From germline, CDR1 is KGHSH and CDR2 LQKENI. The CDR3 is CASSHQAGNTIYF. As DNA, the CDR3 is TGTGCCAGCTCCCATCAAGCGGGAAACACCATATATTTT. Combining the CDR3 with reference TRBV18 and TRBJ1-3 gives the whole variable domain NAGVMQNPRHLVRRRGQEARLRCSPMKGHSHVYWYRQLPEEGLKFMVYLQKENIIDESGMPKERFSAEFPKEGPSILRIQQVVRGDSAAYFCASSHQAGNTIYFGEGSWLTVV.

The V call is TRBV2, the J call TRBJ2-3; unclear D gene. The CDR3 extends over 15 amino acids. The V gene lost 7 bases and the J gene lost 7 bases, with 21 bases spanning the gap. CDR1 and CDR2 (germline): SNHLY, FYNNEI. The CDR3 here is CASIYADGRLHTQYF. CDR3 nucleotide sequence: TGTGCCAGCATCTATGCGGACGGTCGTTTACATACGCAGTATTTT.